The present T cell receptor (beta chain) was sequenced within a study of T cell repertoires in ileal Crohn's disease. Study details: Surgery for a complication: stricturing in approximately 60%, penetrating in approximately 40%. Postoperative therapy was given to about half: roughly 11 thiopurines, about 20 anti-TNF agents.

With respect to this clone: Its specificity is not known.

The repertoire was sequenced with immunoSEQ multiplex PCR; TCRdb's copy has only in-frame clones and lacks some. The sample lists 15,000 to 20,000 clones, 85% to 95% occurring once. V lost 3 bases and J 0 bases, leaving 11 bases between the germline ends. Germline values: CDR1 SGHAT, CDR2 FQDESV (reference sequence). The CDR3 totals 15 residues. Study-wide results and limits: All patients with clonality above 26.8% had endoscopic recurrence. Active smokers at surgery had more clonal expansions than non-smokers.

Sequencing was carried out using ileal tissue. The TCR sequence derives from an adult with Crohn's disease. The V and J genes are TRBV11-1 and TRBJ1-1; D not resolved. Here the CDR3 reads CASSFGVRMNTEAFF. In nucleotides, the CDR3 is TGTGCCAGCAGCTTCGGGGTGCGGATGAACACTGAAGCTTTCTTT.